What follows is one T cell receptor (beta chain) and its context. This sample is part of a study of blood T cell repertoires in COVID-19. This CDR3 contains 14 residues. The V and J ends lost 8 bases and 1 base respectively, with 11 bases between them. The germline gives CDR1 SGHTA, CDR2 FQGNSA. Profiled with immunoSEQ multiplex PCR; TCRdb holds only in-frame clones, not every one. The sample consists of around 250,000 clones, 70% to 90% of them appearing once. The sample comprised PBMCs or T cells enriched from blood (not recorded which). This TCR derives from a woman in her fifties or sixties who had recovered from COVID-19. This rearrangement joins TRBV7-2 to TRBJ2-2; no definite D call. Here the CDR3 reads CASGLFRNTGELFF. CDR3 bases: TGTGCCAGCGGTCTTTTCAGGAACACCGGGGAGCTGTTTTTT. The whole variable domain, remainder taken from reference TRBV7-2 and TRBJ2-2, is GAGVSQSPSNKVTEKGKDVELRCDPISGHTALYWYRQSLGQGLEFLIYFQGNSAPDKSGLPSDRFSAERTGGSVSTLTIQRTQQEDSAVYLCASGLFRNTGELFFGEGSRLTVL.